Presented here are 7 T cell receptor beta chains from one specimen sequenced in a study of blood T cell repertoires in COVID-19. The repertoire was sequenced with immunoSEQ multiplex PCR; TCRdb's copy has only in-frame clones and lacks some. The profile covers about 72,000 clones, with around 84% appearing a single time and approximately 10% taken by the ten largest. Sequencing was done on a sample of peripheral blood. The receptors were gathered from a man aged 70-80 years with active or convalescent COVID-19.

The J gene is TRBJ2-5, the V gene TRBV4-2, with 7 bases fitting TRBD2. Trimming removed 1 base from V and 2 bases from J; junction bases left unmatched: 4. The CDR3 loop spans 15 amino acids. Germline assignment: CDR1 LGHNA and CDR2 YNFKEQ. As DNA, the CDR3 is TGTGCCAGCAGCCAAGTAGCGGGCCAACAAGAGACCCAGTACTTC. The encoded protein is CASSQVAGQQETQYF.

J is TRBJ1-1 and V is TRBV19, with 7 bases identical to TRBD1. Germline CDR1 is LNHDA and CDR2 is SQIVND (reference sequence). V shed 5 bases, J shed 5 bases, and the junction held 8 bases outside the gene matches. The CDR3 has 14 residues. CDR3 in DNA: TGTGCCAGTAGTGTCGACAGGGATGGGACTGAAGCTTTCTTT. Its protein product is CASSVDRDGTEAFF.

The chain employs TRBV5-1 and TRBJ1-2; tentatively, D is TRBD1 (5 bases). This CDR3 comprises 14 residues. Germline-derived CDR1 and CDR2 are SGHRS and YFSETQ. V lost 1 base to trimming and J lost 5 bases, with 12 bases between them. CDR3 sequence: CASSLSGVLYGYTF. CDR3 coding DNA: TGCGCCAGCAGCTTGTCGGGGGTGTTGTATGGCTACACCTTC.

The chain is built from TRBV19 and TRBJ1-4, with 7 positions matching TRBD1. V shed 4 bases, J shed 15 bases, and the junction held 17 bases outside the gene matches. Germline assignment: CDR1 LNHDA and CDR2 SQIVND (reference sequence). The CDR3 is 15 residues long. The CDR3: CASSTGDSSNERVFF. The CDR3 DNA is TGTGCCAGTAGTACCGGGGACAGCTCTAATGAACGGGTGTTTTTT.

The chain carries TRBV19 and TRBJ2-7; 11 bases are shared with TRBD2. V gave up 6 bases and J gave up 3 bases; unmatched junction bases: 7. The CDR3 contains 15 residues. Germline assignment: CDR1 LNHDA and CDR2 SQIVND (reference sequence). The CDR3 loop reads CASSLGTSGDYEQYF. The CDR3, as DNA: TGTGCCAGTAGCCTCGGGACTAGCGGAGACTACGAGCAGTACTTC.

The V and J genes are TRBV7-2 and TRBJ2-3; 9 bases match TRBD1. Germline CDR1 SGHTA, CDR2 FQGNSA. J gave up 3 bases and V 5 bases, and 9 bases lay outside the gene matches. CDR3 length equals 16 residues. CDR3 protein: CASSPGQGTLTDTQYF. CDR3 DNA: TGTGCCAGCAGCCCGGGACAGGGAACATTAACAGATACGCAGTATTTT. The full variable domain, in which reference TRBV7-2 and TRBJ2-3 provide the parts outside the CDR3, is GAGVSQSPSNKVTEKGKDVELRCDPISGHTALYWYRQSLGQGLEFLIYFQGNSAPDKSGLPSDRFSAERTGGSVSTLTIQRTQQEDSAVYLCASSPGQGTLTDTQYFGPGTRLTVL.

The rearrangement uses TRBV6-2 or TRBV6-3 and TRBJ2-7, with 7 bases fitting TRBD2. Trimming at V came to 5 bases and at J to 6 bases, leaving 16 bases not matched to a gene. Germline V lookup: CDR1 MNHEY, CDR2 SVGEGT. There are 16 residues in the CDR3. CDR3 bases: TGTGCCAGCAGTCCCCCTTTGGGGGAGGGCCGCCTCGAGCAGTACTTC. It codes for CASSPPLGEGRLEQYF.